This paragraph reports one T cell receptor beta chain. This clonotype was seen at least ten times. Its cognate antigen has yet to be identified. It has no much larger one-base neighbor in the sample; base qualities were not kept. The germline V gene (reference sequence) supplies CDR1 LNHNV and CDR2 YYDKDF. V and J are trimmed by 3 bases and 5 bases, and the gene matches miss 0 bases of the junction. Counted from cysteine to phenylalanine, this CDR3 has 13 amino acids. The DNA shown is the 39-base CDR3, in frame from base 1. The sample is drawn from a study of CD8 T cells in ankylosing spondylitis (dated by TCRdb to 2017 to 2019). Regarding the complete study: T cell receptor beta repertoires were profiled in healthy donors and ankylosing spondylitis patients so that disease-linked TCR variants could be found. The whole study cohort included some 100 healthy donors and roughly 24 ankylosing spondylitis patients. Peripheral blood samples were taken, and synovial fluid was additionally collected from ankylosing spondylitis patients.

General study outcomes and caveats: The disease-linked clones were reported to be significantly enriched in matched synovial fluid samples from ankylosing spondylitis patients. A CD8+ phenotype was shown by the disease-linked clones, which were found at relatively low frequencies in peripheral blood. Some motif variants were previously reported in synovial fluid and blood of reactive arthritis patients, suggesting common disease-initiation mechanisms. Blood from ankylosing spondylitis patients appeared to be characterized by a TCR beta motif composed of several highly homologous amino acid variants.

The instrument given in TCRdb is Illumina HiSeq 2500. Quantitative 5'-RACE with molecular barcodes was used to prepare TCR beta libraries. The paper's processing steps were these. A new computational method based on a probabilistic model of VDJ rearrangement was used to identify disease-linked TCR variants. TCRdb handled the public reads itself, with Q25 trimming in fastp and clone calling in MiXCR, and kept productive beta chains. A single entry per CDR3 protein holds the most common genes and DNA from its merged rows. TCRdb's processing, not the authors' own work, is the source of the V and J calls. The sample profile shows 250,000 to 400,000 distinct CDR3 sequences; 11% of them were found once. Roughly 9.2% of the sample lies in the top ten.

The source of this sequence is a female donor with ankylosing spondylitis or in good health (not recorded which). Sample: blood, either unsorted or a sorted T cell fraction (not recorded which). The chain joins TRBV15 to TRBJ2-2, and 7 junctional nucleotides match TRBD1. The DNA sequence follows: TGTGCCACCAGCAGGGACAGGACCGGGGAGCTGTTTTTT. Its translation reads: CATSRDRTGELFF.